This T cell receptor beta chain was retrieved from a study of OX40 agonist ivuxolimab in advanced cancers. On the study more broadly: At roughly 80% male, the cohort had a mean age of approximately 60 years, ranging from about 20 to 79. Study results and limitations: There was clonal expansion of CD4+ and CD8+ blood T cells by week 6 at 0.1 to 3.0 mg/kg.

Note on this clone: The antigen remains unidentified.

Profiled with immunoSEQ multiplex PCR; TCRdb holds only in-frame clones, not every one. The table records about 58,000 clones, about 82% of them present only once. The investigators sampled blood at baseline, at cycle 4 day 1, and at cycle 7 day 1. The germline V gene encodes CDR1 LNHDA and CDR2 SQIVND (reference sequence). The V end was cut by 6 bases, the J end by 2 bases, with 14 bases between. This CDR3 comprises 15 residues. The sequence was collected from an adult with an advanced solid tumor such as melanoma, head and neck, liver or kidney cancer. The genes are TRBV19 and TRBJ1-5; D unresolved. This specimen was CD4+ or CD8+ T cells sorted from blood, taken in a trial of the OX40 agonist ivuxolimab. The CDR3 region is CASRLDKAGNQPQHF. The CDR3 DNA follows: TGTGCCAGTAGACTCGACAAGGCCGGCAATCAGCCCCAGCATTTT. Variable domain in full (rest from reference TRBV19 and TRBJ1-5): DGGITQSPKYLFRKEGQNVTLSCEQNLNHDAMYWYRQDPGQGLRLIYYSQIVNDFQKGDIAEGYSVSREKKESFPLTVTSAQKNPTAFYLCASRLDKAGNQPQHFGDGTRLSIL.